These 27 T cell receptor beta chains were all obtained from the same sample, sequenced in a study of PD-1 blockade in mismatch repair-deficient tumors. Method: immunoSEQ multiplex PCR; TCRdb's copy keeps in-frame clones and lacks some. This sample has about 9,800 clones, with about 90% found just once. These receptors have no identified antigens. Specified time point: approximately nine-day in vitro stimulation with candidate neoantigen peptide 2. The specimen was cells cultured in vitro, collected from a patient treated with pembrolizumab. The receptors here all came from an adult with mismatch repair-deficient cancer.

The J gene is TRBJ2-2, the V gene TRBV5-6, with TRBD1 as a possible D gene (6 bases). The germline CDR1 and CDR2 sequences are SGHDT and YYEEEE. V was pared by 1 base and J by 3 bases, with 16 bases between. The CDR3 contains 17 residues. In DNA, the CDR3 is TGTGCCAGCAGCTTGTCGAACAGGGAATTGTACACCGGGGAGCTGTTTTTT. Protein: CASSLSNRELYTGELFF.

This chain connects TRBV5-1 to TRBJ2-5, with 7 bases matching TRBD2. Unmatched junction bases numbered 14, after V lost 4 bases and J lost 5 bases. There are 16 residues in the CDR3. Germline V gives CDR1 SGHRS, CDR2 YFSETQ. As DNA, the CDR3 is TGCGCCAGCAGCGGGCCTACGGGAGGACGGGGGGAGACCCAGTACTTC. This sequence encodes CASSGPTGGRGETQYF.

The chain recombines TRBV7-3 with TRBJ2-2; 10 nucleotides line up with TRBD1. CDR3 length: 15 amino acids. Trimming removed 6 bases from V and 3 bases from J; junction bases left unmatched: 4. Germline V CDR1 and CDR2: SGHTA, FQGTGA. CDR3 DNA sequence: TGTGCCAGCAGTACCGGGACAGGGGACACCGGGGAGCTGTTTTTT. Residues: CASSTGTGDTGELFF. The full variable domain, in which reference TRBV7-3 and TRBJ2-2 provide the parts outside the CDR3, is GAGVSQTPSNKVTEKGKYVELRCDPISGHTALYWYRQSLGQGPEFLIYFQGTGAADDSGLPNDRFFAVRPEGSVSTLKIQRTERGDSAVYLCASSTGTGDTGELFFGEGSRLTVL.

V is TRBV30 and J is TRBJ2-1, with D possibly being TRBD2 (7 bases). The V gene lost 3 bases and the J gene lost 3 bases, with 15 bases spanning the gap. Germline assignment: CDR1 GTSNPN and CDR2 SVGIG (reference sequence). The CDR3 runs 15 residues. The CDR3 sequence: CAWRSRGGGYNEQFF. The CDR3 region has the DNA TGTGCCTGGAGATCACGAGGGGGGGGCTACAATGAGCAGTTCTTC.

V usage is TRBV5-1 and J usage is TRBJ1-4; unclear D gene. Germline loops: CDR1 SGHRS, CDR2 YFSETQ. V gave up 0 bases and J gave up 7 bases, with 13 bases separating them. CDR3 length: 15 amino acids. The CDR3 loop reads CASSLDLIAGEKLFF. The DNA for the CDR3 is TGCGCCAGCAGCTTGGACCTAATAGCGGGTGAAAAACTGTTTTTT.

The V call is TRBV30, the J call TRBJ2-2; TRBD1 is a possible D gene (6 bases). Per the germline V gene, CDR1 is GTSNPN and CDR2 is SVGIG (reference sequence). CDR3 length: 11 residues. CDR3 amino acids: CAEQGSGELFF. CDR3 nucleotides: TGTGCAGAACAGGGTTCCGGGGAGCTGTTTTTT.

J is TRBJ2-5 and V is TRBV29-1; 7 nucleotides match TRBD1. V lost 4 bases, J lost 5 bases, and 4 bases stayed unmatched. Per germline, CDR1 SQVTM and CDR2 ANQGSEA. The CDR3 consists of 12 residues. CDR3 nucleotide sequence: TGCAGCGTTGTGGAACAGGGGGAGACCCAGTACTTC. Its translation: CSVVEQGETQYF.

The chain carries TRBV7-2 and TRBJ2-3, with D possibly TRBD1 on 5 matching bases. The CDR3 has 14 amino acids. V was cut by 2 bases and J by 2 bases, with 8 bases left in between. The germline V gene has CDR1 SGHTA and CDR2 FQGNSA. CDR3 nucleotide sequence: TGTGCCAGCAGCTTATCAGGGCTCACAGATACGCAGTATTTT. Translation: CASSLSGLTDTQYF.

The rearrangement uses TRBV4-1 and TRBJ2-5; D is perhaps TRBD1 or TRBD2 (5 bases each). The CDR3 totals 15 residues. V lost 4 bases and J 5 bases, leaving 17 bases between the germline ends. CDR1 MGHRA and CDR2 YSYEKL come from the germline V gene. The CDR3 reads CASSLAVRERETQYF. In nucleotides, the CDR3 is TGCGCCAGCAGCCTCGCGGTCAGGGAGAGGGAGACCCAGTACTTC.

The chain links TRBV28 to TRBJ2-7; possible D gene TRBD1, 6 bases. V was trimmed by 6 bases and J by 4 bases, leaving 16 bases between them. Per germline, CDR1 MDHEN and CDR2 SYDVKM. The CDR3 runs 14 residues. The CDR3 coding sequence is TGTGCCAGCAGCAGAACAGGGCCTACTTACGAGCAGTACTTC. It encodes CASSRTGPTYEQYF.

This rearrangement joins TRBV7-3 to TRBJ2-1, with 10 nucleotides matching TRBD2. V lost 1 base to trimming and J lost 6 bases; unmatched junction nucleotides: 9. This CDR3 contains 17 residues. Germline loops: CDR1 SGHTA, CDR2 FQGTGA. CDR3 nucleotides: TGTGCCAGCAGCTTAAATAAAGGGACTAGCGAACTCAATGAGCAGTTCTTC. This translates into CASSLNKGTSELNEQFF.

This chain's CDR3 is CASSFIPSYEQYF. CDR3 nucleotides: TGTGCCAGCAGCTTTATCCCCTCCTACGAGCAGTACTTC. The chain uses TRBV7-9 and TRBJ2-7, with D uncertain. Germline CDR1 reads SEHNR; CDR2 reads FQNEAQ (reference sequence). V gave up 3 bases and J gave up 0 bases, with 6 bases separating them. The CDR3 covers 13 residues.

V is TRBV29-1 and J is TRBJ1-5, with TRBD1 matching 12 bases. CDR1 is SQVTM, CDR2 ANQGSEA, per germline. This CDR3 is 15 amino acids long. After removal of 5 bases from V and 6 bases from J, the junction contained 8 bases not matched to a gene. Written as DNA, the CDR3 is TGCAGCGTTACCGGGACAGGGGGCGCGGGTCAGCCCCAGCATTTT. As protein: CSVTGTGGAGQPQHF.

This chain uses TRBV18 with TRBJ2-1; no definite D call. Germline V lookup: CDR1 KGHSH, CDR2 LQKENI. The CDR3 is 14 amino acids. Trimming took off 0 bases at V and 10 bases at J, with 13 bases between the two ends. The DNA for the CDR3 is TGTGCCAGCTCACCACCCCCAGTGAAAGACGAGCAGTTCTTC. Residues: CASSPPPVKDEQFF.

The gene calls are TRBV6-4 and TRBJ2-1, with 9 bases identical to TRBD2. The ends lost 3 bases at V and 4 bases at J; junction bases unmatched: 4. Germline lookup yields CDR1 MRHNA and CDR2 SNTAGT. The CDR3 extends over 15 amino acids. CDR3 in amino acids: CASSELAGGYNEQFF. The CDR3 DNA reads TGTGCCAGCAGTGAACTAGCGGGCGGGTACAATGAGCAGTTCTTC.

The chain carries TRBV27 and TRBJ1-4; 12 nucleotides align to TRBD1. The germline V gene encodes CDR1 MNHEY and CDR2 SMNVEV (reference sequence). The junction had 8 bases not matched to a gene; V was cut back by 3 bases and J by 3 bases. The CDR3 totals 18 residues. CDR3: CASSLRPGQGAANEKLFF. CDR3 DNA sequence: TGTGCCAGCAGTTTGCGTCCGGGACAGGGGGCTGCTAATGAAAAACTGTTTTTT.

This rearrangement joins TRBV6-5 to TRBJ2-3; 8 bases line up with TRBD2. This CDR3 is 15 amino acids long. V lost 6 bases, J lost 1 base, and 6 bases stayed unmatched. In germline, CDR1 is MNHEY, CDR2 SVGAGI. This chain's CDR3 is CASRNGRARTDTQYF. The CDR3 region has the DNA TGTGCCAGCAGAAACGGGAGGGCCCGCACAGATACGCAGTATTTT.

The chain recombines TRBV15 with TRBJ2-1; 7 positions match TRBD1. Unmatched junction bases numbered 11, after V lost 5 bases and J lost 4 bases. This CDR3 comprises 16 residues. CDR1 is LNHNV and CDR2 is YYDKDF in the germline V gene (reference sequence). Here the CDR3 DNA reads TGTGCCACCAGCGGGGACCGGGACAGCCTATACAATGAGCAGTTCTTC. Translation gives CATSGDRDSLYNEQFF.

The chain has TRBV7-9 and TRBJ2-1; 7 bases line up with TRBD2. The J segment lost 2 bases and the V segment lost 4 bases, leaving 5 bases of the junction unmatched. This CDR3 has 15 residues. Germline V gene data show CDR1 as SEHNR and CDR2 as FQNEAQ (reference sequence). The CDR3 sequence: CASSSSGTTYNEQFF. The CDR3 coding sequence is TGTGCCAGCAGCTCCTCCGGGACTACCTACAATGAGCAGTTCTTC.

The DNA of the CDR3 is TGTGCCAGCAGCCCCCAAGGGACGGGAGAAGAGACCCAGTACTTC. Amino acids: CASSPQGTGEETQYF. This sequence joins TRBV7-2 and TRBJ2-5; a weak D match, TRBD2 (6 bases). The CDR3 contains 15 residues. Trimming removed 5 bases at V and 3 bases at J, with 16 bases between. CDR1 SGHTA and CDR2 FQGNSA come from the germline V gene.

V usage is TRBV7-9 and J usage is TRBJ2-7; D is uncertain. The CDR3 covers 16 residues. V shed 2 bases and J shed 4 bases, with 18 bases lying between them. Germline CDR1 SEHNR, CDR2 FQNEAQ (reference sequence). CDR3: CASSLSFGGSLYEQYF. CDR3 sequence (DNA): TGTGCCAGCAGCTTATCTTTCGGCGGTTCCCTTTACGAGCAGTACTTC.

This chain uses TRBV6-5 with TRBJ2-1; the D gene could be TRBD1 or TRBD2 (7 bases each). The CDR3 spans 14 residues. Germline V lookup: CDR1 MNHEY, CDR2 SVGAGI. The V end was cut by 7 bases, the J end by 4 bases, with 14 bases between. Here the CDR3 DNA reads TGTGCCAGCACCCCAGGGGGACTATACAATGAGCAGTTCTTC. It codes for CASTPGGLYNEQFF.

This clone was found once. This chain joins TRBV6-6 and TRBJ1-2; perhaps TRBD1 as D (5 bases). CDR1 and CDR2 (germline): MNHNY, SVGAGI (reference sequence). V was trimmed by 7 bases and J by 3 bases, leaving 12 bases between them. The CDR3 spans 13 residues. The CDR3 DNA reads as TGTGCCAGCACCGAACAGGTGCACTATGGCTACACCTTC. Translated, it gives CASTEQVHYGYTF.

A word on this clone: The same CDR3 arises from other DNA sequences in this sample as well. This rearrangement joins TRBV7-6 to TRBJ2-7, with D tentatively TRBD2 (6 bases). Trimming shortened V by 3 bases and J by 0 bases, and 15 bases separated the two germline ends. The CDR3 covers 16 residues. From germline, CDR1 is SGHVS and CDR2 FNYEAQ. CDR3 amino acids: CASSLLGRESSYEQYF. The CDR3 DNA reads TGTGCCAGCAGCTTGCTAGGACGGGAGAGCTCCTACGAGCAGTACTTC.

The chain links TRBV5-5 to TRBJ2-5; no clear D. The CDR3 spans 14 residues. V lost 2 bases to trimming and J lost 5 bases, with 13 bases between them. The V gene's germline CDR1 is SGHKS and CDR2 YYEKEE (reference sequence). The CDR3 region has the DNA TGTGCCAGCAGCTTCGTTCTCTCCATCGAGACCCAGTACTTC. It yields the protein CASSFVLSIETQYF.

This clone is a singleton in its sample. The rearrangement joins TRBV19 to TRBJ1-4, with unresolved D. The germline V gene encodes CDR1 LNHDA and CDR2 SQIVND (reference sequence). The ends were cut back, 5 bases at V and 4 bases at J, with 8 bases in the middle. The CDR3 runs to 13 residues. The CDR3: CASSPNYNEKLFF. The CDR3 nucleotides are TGTGCCAGTAGTCCGAACTATAATGAAAAACTGTTTTTT. Combining the CDR3 with reference TRBV19 and TRBJ1-4 gives the whole variable domain DGGITQSPKYLFRKEGQNVTLSCEQNLNHDAMYWYRQDPGQGLRLIYYSQIVNDFQKGDIAEGYSVSREKKESFPLTVTSAQKNPTAFYLCASSPNYNEKLFFGSGTQLSVL.

The rearrangement uses TRBV28 and TRBJ2-7; the D gene is possibly TRBD1 (6 bases). The V gene's germline CDR1 is MDHEN and CDR2 SYDVKM. V was cut by 5 bases and J by 0 bases, with 14 bases left in between. The CDR3 totals 15 residues. The CDR3 protein is CASSPGTISSYEQYF. The CDR3 DNA reads TGTGCCAGCAGTCCCGGGACAATTAGCTCCTACGAGCAGTACTTC.